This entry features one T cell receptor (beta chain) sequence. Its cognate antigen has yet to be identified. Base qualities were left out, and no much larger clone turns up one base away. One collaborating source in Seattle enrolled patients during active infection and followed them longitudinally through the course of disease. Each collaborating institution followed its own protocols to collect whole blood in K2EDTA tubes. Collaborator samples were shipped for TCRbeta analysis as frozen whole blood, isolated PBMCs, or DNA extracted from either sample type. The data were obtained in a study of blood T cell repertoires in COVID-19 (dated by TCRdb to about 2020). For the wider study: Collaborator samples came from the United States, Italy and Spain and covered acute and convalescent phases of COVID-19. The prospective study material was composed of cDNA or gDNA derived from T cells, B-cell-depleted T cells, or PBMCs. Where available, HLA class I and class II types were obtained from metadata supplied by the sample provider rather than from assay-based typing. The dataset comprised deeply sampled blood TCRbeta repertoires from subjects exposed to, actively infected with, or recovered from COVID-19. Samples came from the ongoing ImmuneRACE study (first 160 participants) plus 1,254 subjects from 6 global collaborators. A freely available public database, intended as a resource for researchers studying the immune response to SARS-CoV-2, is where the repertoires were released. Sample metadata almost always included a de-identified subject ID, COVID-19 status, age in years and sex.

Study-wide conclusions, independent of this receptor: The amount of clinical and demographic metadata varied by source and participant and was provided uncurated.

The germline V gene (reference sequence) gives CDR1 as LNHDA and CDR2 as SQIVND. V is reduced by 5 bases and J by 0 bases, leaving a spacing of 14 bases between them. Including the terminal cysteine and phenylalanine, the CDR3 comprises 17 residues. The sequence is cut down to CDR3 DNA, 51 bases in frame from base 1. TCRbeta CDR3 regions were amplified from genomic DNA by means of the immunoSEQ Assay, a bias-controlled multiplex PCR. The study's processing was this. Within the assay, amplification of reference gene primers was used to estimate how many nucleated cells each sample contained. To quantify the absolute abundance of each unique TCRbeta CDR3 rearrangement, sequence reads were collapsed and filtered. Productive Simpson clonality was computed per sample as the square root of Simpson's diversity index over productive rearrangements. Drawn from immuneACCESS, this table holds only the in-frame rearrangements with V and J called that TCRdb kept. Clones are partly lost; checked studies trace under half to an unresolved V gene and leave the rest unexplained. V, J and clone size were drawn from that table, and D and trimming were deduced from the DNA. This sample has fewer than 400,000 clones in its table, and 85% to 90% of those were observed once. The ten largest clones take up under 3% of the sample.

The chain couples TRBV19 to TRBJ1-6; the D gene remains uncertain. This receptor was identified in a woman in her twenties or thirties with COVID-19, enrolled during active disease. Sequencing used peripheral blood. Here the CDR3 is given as CASSPRTGSSYNSPLHF. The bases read TGTGCCAGTAGTCCCAGGACGGGGAGCTCCTATAATTCACCCCTCCACTTT.